A selection of T cell receptor beta chains follows, all from one sample in a study of graft-versus-host responses after intestinal transplantation. What these receptors recognize is not known. Using immunoSEQ multiplex PCR, the repertoire was profiled, and TCRdb retains in-frame clones only, with some absent. Among about 110,000 clones listed, 87% were seen once. Sequences were derived from unstimulated CD4+ T cells sorted from spleen or lymph node cells, sampled before transplant. The receptor set was obtained from a human donor who was the organ donor for an intestinal transplant. Each CDR3 is given with its conserved first and last residue. D genes are given only for firm matches. Clone size appears in some rows only: once, few, many, or a class for an expanded clone.

j_gene,d_gene,abundance,v_gene,CDR3aa,CDR3nt
TRBJ2-4,NA,NA,TRBV29-1,CSVGPLAKNIQYF,TGCAGCGTTGGGCCCTTAGCCAAAAACATTCAGTACTTC
TRBJ2-7,TRBD2,NA,TRBV7-2,CASSLPGLAGAYEQYF,TGTGCCAGCAGCTTACCCGGACTAGCGGGCGCCTACGAGCAGTACTTC
TRBJ1-4,NA,NA,TRBV18,CASSPDTDEKLFF,TGTGCCAGCTCACCAGACACTGATGAAAAACTGTTTTTT
TRBJ2-7,NA,NA,TRBV6-1,CASSHGHEQYF,TGTGCCAGCAGTCACGGGCACGAGCAGTACTTC
TRBJ1-4,NA,NA,TRBV6-5,CASSYLPGNEKLFF,TGTGCCAGCAGTTATTTGCCAGGGAACGAAAAACTGTTTTTT
TRBJ1-4,TRBD1,NA,TRBV7-3,CASSPTGTGYAFTNEKLFF,TGTGCCAGCAGCCCAACTGGGACAGGGTACGCCTTCACTAATGAAAAACTGTTTTTT
TRBJ1-1,TRBD1,NA,TRBV29-1,CSVSLGGLSEAFF,TGCAGCGTTTCGCTAGGGGGCCTATCTGAAGCTTTCTTT
TRBJ2-2,NA,NA,TRBV7-8,CASSLAHAAGKLFF,TGTGCCAGCAGCTTAGCCCATGCCGCCGGGAAGCTGTTTTTT
TRBJ1-5,NA,once,TRBV6-1,CAISRVGGQPQHF,TGTGCCATTTCCCGGGTAGGGGGTCAGCCCCAGCATTTT
TRBJ1-6,NA,NA,TRBV6-5,CASSKGDTQGSPLHF,TGTGCCAGCAGTAAAGGGGACACTCAGGGTTCACCCCTCCACTTT
TRBJ2-6,TRBD1,NA,TRBV19,CASSIRDRARSGANVLTF,TGTGCCAGTAGTATCCGGGACAGGGCCAGATCTGGGGCCAACGTCCTGACTTTC
TRBJ2-1,NA,NA,TRBV7-3,CASSRSQVSSYNEQFF,TGTGCCAGCAGCCGATCCCAGGTGAGCTCCTACAATGAGCAGTTCTTC
TRBJ2-1,TRBD2,NA,TRBV11-1,CASSLGWVAGGPEQFF,TGTGCCAGCAGCTTAGGGTGGGTAGCGGGGGGGCCTGAGCAGTTCTTC
TRBJ1-1,TRBD1,NA,TRBV19,CASVGQGLGAFF,TGTGCCAGTGTGGGACAGGGCTTAGGAGCTTTCTTT
TRBJ2-4,TRBD1,NA,TRBV19,CASSPWDRVAKNIQYF,TGTGCCAGTAGTCCCTGGGACAGGGTAGCCAAAAACATTCAGTACTTC
TRBJ1-5,NA,once,TRBV19,CASSPGRGNQPQHF,TGTGCCAGTAGCCCAGGTCGGGGCAATCAGCCCCAGCATTTT
TRBJ2-5,NA,NA,TRBV9,CASSDQETQYF,TGTGCCAGCAGCGATCAAGAGACCCAGTACTTC
TRBJ2-1,NA,NA,TRBV10-1,CASSEALALEQFF,TGCGCCAGCAGTGAGGCTTTAGCCCTCGAGCAGTTCTTC
TRBJ1-3,NA,NA,TRBV7-2,CASSLEVGDTIYF,TGTGCCAGCAGCTTAGAGGTGGGCGACACCATATATTTT
TRBJ1-5,NA,once,TRBV27,CASSLAAGVNQPQHF,TGTGCCAGCAGTCTCGCCGCAGGGGTAAACCAGCCCCAGCATTTT
TRBJ2-5,NA,NA,TRBV5-1,CASSFSLAETQYF,TGCGCCAGCAGCTTCTCGTTAGCGGAGACCCAGTACTTC
TRBJ2-7,NA,NA,TRBV28,CASSSGIDYEQYF,TGTGCCAGCAGTTCGGGGATTGACTACGAGCAGTACTTC
TRBJ2-3,NA,NA,TRBV19,CASSISPGVGGRADTQYF,TGTGCCAGTAGTATCTCGCCAGGGGTCGGGGGTAGGGCAGATACGCAGTATTTT
TRBJ2-1,TRBD1,few,TRBV18,CASSPLGTDNEQFF,TGTGCCAGCTCACCACTAGGGACAGACAATGAGCAGTTCTTC
TRBJ2-7,NA,once,TRBV18,CASSPPHRAEQYF,TGTGCCAGCTCACCACCTCACAGGGCCGAGCAGTACTTC
TRBJ1-4,TRBD1,NA,TRBV6-1,CASTIQGVSEKLFF,TGTGCCAGCACCATACAGGGGGTTTCGGAAAAACTGTTTTTT
TRBJ2-2,NA,NA,TRBV27,CASSLPPGKGAGELFF,TGTGCCAGCAGTTTACCTCCCGGAAAAGGTGCAGGGGAGCTGTTTTTT
TRBJ2-5,NA,NA,TRBV5-4,CASSARRDGLVETQYF,TGTGCCAGCAGCGCCCGGAGGGACGGACTTGTGGAGACCCAGTACTTC
TRBJ1-2,NA,NA,TRBV7-8,CASSLADRTQDLHPNKYGYTF,TGTGCCAGCAGCTTAGCGGATCGGACTCAGGACCTCCACCCGAACAAGTATGGCTACACCTTC
TRBJ2-3,NA,NA,TRBV5-1,CASSLASSRDTQYF,TGCGCCAGCAGCTTGGCCTCGAGTCGAGATACGCAGTATTTT
TRBJ1-1,NA,NA,TRBV4-1,CASSHSDEKRKNTEAFF,TGCGCCAGCAGCCATAGTGACGAGAAGAGAAAAAACACTGAAGCTTTCTTT
TRBJ1-4,NA,NA,TRBV11-3,CASSPETGSQANEKLFF,TGTGCCAGCAGCCCCGAAACCGGGTCGCAGGCTAATGAAAAACTGTTTTTT
TRBJ2-2,NA,NA,TRBV12-5,CASGSAGNTGELFF,TGTGCTAGTGGTTCCGCAGGGAACACCGGGGAGCTGTTTTTT
TRBJ1-5,NA,NA,TRBV15,CATSRDLRATGGSNQPQHF,TGTGCCACCAGCAGAGATCTAAGGGCGACCGGGGGAAGCAATCAGCCCCAGCATTTT
TRBJ2-7,TRBD1,NA,TRBV7-8,CASRPDRARGEQYF,TGTGCCAGCAGACCAGACAGGGCGCGTGGCGAGCAGTACTTC
TRBJ1-6,NA,NA,TRBV9,CASSVEGSSANSPLHF,TGTGCCAGCAGCGTAGAGGGGTCCAGTGCTAATTCACCCCTCCACTTT
TRBJ2-7,TRBD1,NA,TRBV7-8,CASSLSTGPRGEQYF,TGTGCCAGCAGCTTATCGACAGGACCCAGGGGGGAGCAGTACTTC
TRBJ2-5,NA,NA,TRBV5-1,CASLGQNQETQYF,TGCGCCAGCCTGGGACAAAATCAAGAGACCCAGTACTTC
TRBJ2-3,NA,NA,TRBV18,CASSIQVGTDTQYF,TGTGCCAGCTCAATCCAAGTCGGCACAGATACGCAGTATTTT
TRBJ1-2,NA,NA,TRBV18,CASSPMAGDYGYTF,TGTGCCAGCTCACCGATGGCAGGGGACTATGGCTACACCTTC
TRBJ1-4,NA,NA,TRBV5-1,CASSVWSNEKLFF,TGCGCCAGCAGCGTGTGGAGTAATGAAAAACTGTTTTTT
TRBJ1-1,NA,NA,TRBV4-1,CASSQGHTLNTEAFF,TGCGCCAGCAGCCAAGGGCACACATTGAACACTGAAGCTTTCTTT
TRBJ2-6,TRBD1,NA,TRBV5-1,CASSPQGAGANVLTF,TGCGCCAGCAGCCCACAGGGGGCTGGGGCCAACGTCCTGACTTTC
TRBJ2-7,NA,NA,TRBV20-1,CSARADYEQYF,TGCAGTGCTAGAGCAGACTACGAGCAGTACTTC
TRBJ2-7,TRBD2,NA,TRBV5-4,CASSWELAGDEQYF,TGTGCCAGCAGCTGGGAACTAGCGGGGGACGAGCAGTACTTC
TRBJ2-3,NA,NA,TRBV5-1,CASSFQRSTDTQYF,TGCGCCAGCAGCTTCCAACGGAGCACAGATACGCAGTATTTT
TRBJ1-5,NA,NA,TRBV7-2,CASSRNRENSQHF,TGTGCCAGCAGCCGAAACAGGGAGAATTCCCAGCATTTT
TRBJ2-3,NA,NA,TRBV27,CASSLHGTIVDTQYF,TGTGCCAGCAGTCTCCACGGGACCATTGTAGATACGCAGTATTTT
TRBJ2-1,NA,NA,TRBV11-2,CASSLVWDGYNEQFF,TGTGCCAGCAGCTTAGTATGGGACGGTTACAATGAGCAGTTCTTC
TRBJ1-2,NA,few,TRBV6-1,CASSELPGADYGYTF,TGTGCCAGCAGTGAGCTTCCAGGGGCGGACTATGGCTACACCTTC
TRBJ1-3,NA,NA,TRBV6-4,CASSDQDGSSGNTIYF,TGTGCCAGCAGTGACCAGGACGGATCCTCTGGAAACACCATATATTTT
TRBJ2-1,NA,NA,TRBV5-1,CASSRGSYNEQFF,TGCGCCAGCAGCCGGGGCTCCTACAATGAGCAGTTCTTC
TRBJ1-5,NA,few,TRBV5-1,CASRYQSGGNQPQHF,TGCGCCAGCAGGTACCAGTCGGGAGGCAATCAGCCCCAGCATTTT
TRBJ2-3,NA,NA,TRBV5-8,CASSSNPSLPTDTQYF,TGTGCCAGCAGCTCGAACCCGTCCTTACCCACAGATACGCAGTATTTT